The 7 T cell receptor beta chains below were found in one sample sequenced in a study of T-cell memory formation after mild COVID-19. From the 5' RACE reads, TCRdb called clonotypes with MiXCR, one entry per CDR3 protein. This sample yields under 150,000 distinct CDR3 sequences, of which over 20% are seen a single time; about 42% belongs to the top ten. The sample taken for sequencing was PBMCs or a T cell subset sorted from them (not recorded which). The receptors here all came from a man aged 18 to 29 who had mild COVID-19 (a few samples of this study predate the infection). Cell type and time point are not known.

This rearrangement joins TRBV5-1 to TRBJ2-3, with 10 positions matching TRBD2. The length of the CDR3 is 15 residues. Losses at the gene ends were 3 bases for V and 5 bases for J; bases not matched to a gene: 6. In germline, CDR1 is SGHRS, CDR2 YFSETQ. As DNA, the CDR3 is TGCGCCAGCAGCTCCGGACTAGCGGTTGTAGATACGCAGTATTTT. It specifies CASSSGLAVVDTQYF.

This clonotype was seen a handful of times. V and J are TRBV6-5 and TRBJ2-1; D assignment may be TRBD1 or TRBD2 (5 bases each). Trimming removed 5 bases at V and 9 bases at J, with 20 bases between. Per germline, CDR1 MNHEY and CDR2 SVGAGI. This CDR3 has 15 residues. The CDR3 nucleotides are TGTGCCAGCAGTCACCCCTCTGAGTACGGGGCTGAGCAGTTCTTC. Protein: CASSHPSEYGAEQFF.

V and J are TRBV6-2 or TRBV6-3 and TRBJ2-1, with TRBD2 matching 9 bases. V was pared by 2 bases and J by 7 bases, with 6 bases of the junction left unmatched. This CDR3 has 15 amino acids. CDR1 is MNHEY, CDR2 SVGEGT, per germline. This CDR3 reads CASSYRGLAYNEQFF. Here the CDR3 DNA reads TGTGCCAGCAGTTACCGGGGACTAGCTTATAATGAGCAGTTCTTC.

The genes are TRBV7-8 and TRBJ1-1, with D uncertain. Between the trimmed V and J ends, which lost 0 bases and 7 bases, there was a span of 0 bases. Germline CDR1 and CDR2: SGHVS and FQNEAQ. The CDR3 contains 10 residues. CDR3 region: CASSLAEAFF. For the CDR3, the DNA is TGTGCCAGCAGCTTAGCTGAAGCTTTCTTT.

The V gene is TRBV5-1, the J gene TRBJ2-1, with 8 bases identical to TRBD2. Per the germline V gene, CDR1 is SGHRS and CDR2 is YFSETQ. This CDR3 has 16 amino acids. V was clipped by 4 bases and J by 9 bases; unmatched bases: 15. CDR3 sequence reads: CASSSGGVLLTPEQFF. CDR3 DNA: TGCGCCAGCAGCAGCGGGGGAGTTCTCCTTACTCCTGAGCAGTTCTTC.

Ten or more counts support this clonotype. V and J are TRBV9 and TRBJ1-1; a possible D gene is TRBD1 (5 bases). Germline CDR1 reads SGDLS; CDR2 reads YYNGEE. Trimming shortened V by 0 bases and J by 6 bases, and 12 bases separated the two germline ends. The CDR3 contains 14 residues. CDR3: CASSVGGDSAEAFF. CDR3 DNA sequence: TGTGCCAGCAGCGTAGGAGGGGATAGCGCTGAAGCTTTCTTT.

The genes are TRBV11-1 and TRBJ2-7; TRBD1 might be the D (5 bases). This CDR3 is built from 13 residues. The V end lost 4 bases, the J end lost 5 bases, and 12 bases lay between the germline ends. The germline V gene encodes CDR1 SGHAT and CDR2 FQDESV (reference sequence). The CDR3 DNA reads TGTGCCAGCAGCTGGGGTTGGGGCGACGAGCAGTACTTC. Residues: CASSWGWGDEQYF.